Described below is a single T cell receptor (beta chain) sequence and its context. The antigen remains unidentified. Unique molecular identifiers were incorporated into the prepared TCRbeta library. MiXCR, run by TCRdb on the PCR reads, gives a single entry per CDR3 protein. The sample includes fewer than 550,000 distinct CDR3 sequences, about 10% seen only once; the top ten take 14%. These data originate in a study of T-cell reconstitution after alpha-beta-depleted transplantation in children. The study's findings and limits: TCRbeta diversity was high at day 60 in some patients (a result of surviving recipient T cells and thymic progenitors). There were reportedly several hundred expanded graft clones from which alpha-beta T cells came about two months after transplant. Most T-cell counts and diversity one year after the transplant came from T cells that were newly produced.

Germline V gene sequence: CDR1 KGHDR, CDR2 SFDVKD. The CDR3 is 15 amino acids. V shed 5 bases and J 5 bases; nucleotides not matched to a gene: 10. This sequence originates from a female patient between 2 and 15 years old who had a stem cell transplant for aplastic anemia, so the T cells may come from the graft donor. This specimen consisted of PBMCs, mostly from graft donor cells, obtained 180 days after TCRalphabeta/CD19-depleted stem cell transplant. V usage is TRBV24-1 and J usage is TRBJ2-5; TRBD2 matches at 7 bases. The DNA for the CDR3 is TGTGCCACCAGTGTGCGCGCGGGAGTTTCGGAGACCCAGTACTTC. Translation: CATSVRAGVSETQYF.